This TCR beta chain came from a study of esophageal squamous cell carcinoma under preoperative chemotherapy. Study context: TCR repertoires were profiled from both peripheral blood T cells and tumor-infiltrating lymphocytes. Broader study findings: After treatment, tumor-infiltrating lymphocytes seemed to come partly from incoming peripheral T cells, not only local changes. Clonal contraction, more than amplification, hit abundant clones after paclitaxel-nedaplatin.

TCRdb re-analysed the PCR reads in MiXCR, keeping a single row per CDR3 protein. The data contain 15,000 to 20,000 distinct CDR3 sequences, about half of them singletons. Points on this clonotype: Its antigen is unknown.

From germline, CDR1 is SGHTA and CDR2 FQGTGA. The ends were cut back, 4 bases at V and 2 bases at J, with 13 bases in the middle. This CDR3 has 15 residues. Time point noted: after preoperative PTX-NDP chemotherapy. The specimen was collected from a patient given preoperative chemotherapy. The TCR sequence derives from a human donor with esophageal squamous cell carcinoma. The donor label of this sample is uncertain. The chain links TRBV7-3 to TRBJ2-3; weak D call: TRBD2 (6 bases). The CDR3 DNA is TGTGCCAGCAGCTCGGGGACTGTGAACACAGATACGCAGTATTTT. It yields the protein CASSSGTVNTDTQYF.